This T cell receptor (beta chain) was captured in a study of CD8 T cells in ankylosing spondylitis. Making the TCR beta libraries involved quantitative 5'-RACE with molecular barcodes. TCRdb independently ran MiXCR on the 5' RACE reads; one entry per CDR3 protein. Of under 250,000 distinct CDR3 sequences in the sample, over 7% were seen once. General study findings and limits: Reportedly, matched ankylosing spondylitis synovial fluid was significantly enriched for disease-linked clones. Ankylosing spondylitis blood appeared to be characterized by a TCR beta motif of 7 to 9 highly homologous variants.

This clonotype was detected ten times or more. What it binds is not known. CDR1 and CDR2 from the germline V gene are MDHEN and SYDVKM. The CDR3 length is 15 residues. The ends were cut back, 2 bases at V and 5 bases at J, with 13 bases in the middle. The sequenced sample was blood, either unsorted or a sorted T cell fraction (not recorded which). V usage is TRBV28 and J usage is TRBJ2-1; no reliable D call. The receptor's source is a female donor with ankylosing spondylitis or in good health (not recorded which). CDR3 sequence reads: CASSLLQYSDNEQFF. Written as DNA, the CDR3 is TGTGCCAGCAGTTTACTCCAATACAGTGACAATGAGCAGTTCTTC.